This T cell receptor beta chain was identified in a study of blood T cell repertoires in COVID-19. Study-level information: Both acute and convalescent COVID-19 samples were obtained from the United States, Italy and Spain. PBMCs, B-cell-depleted T cells, or T cells provided the cDNA or gDNA that made up the material.

Trimming shortened V by 8 bases and J by 2 bases, and 15 bases separated the two germline ends. This CDR3 region has 14 residues. Germline CDR1 and CDR2: MNHEY and SVGAGI. Original processing methods: The authors estimated nucleated cell counts from reference gene primer amplification. Produced via immunoSEQ multiplex PCR; TCRdb's table is partial and in-frame only. V, J and clone size derive from that table, while D and trimming were established from the DNA sequence. Found here are 130,000 to 150,000 clones, roughly 82% of them singletons; the top ten hold roughly a tenth. The specimen was peripheral blood. The chain has TRBV6-5 and TRBJ1-1, with a tentative D call TRBD1 (5 bases). This receptor was obtained from a man in his sixties with active or convalescent COVID-19. CDR3 region: CASQLRGINTEAFF. For the CDR3, the DNA is TGTGCCAGCCAACTTAGGGGTATCAACACTGAAGCTTTCTTT.